These 11 T cell receptor beta chains were all obtained from the same sample, sequenced in a study of T-cell memory formation after mild COVID-19. One entry per CDR3 protein results from TCRdb running MiXCR on the 5' RACE reads. The repertoire consists of roughly 500,000 distinct CDR3 sequences, with about 20% occurring once and the leading ten covering about an eighth. The sequenced material came from PBMCs or a T cell subset sorted from them (not recorded which). The receptors originated from an adult woman who had mild COVID-19 (a few samples of this study predate the infection). Cell type and time point are not known.

The chain couples TRBV24-1 to TRBJ2-1; tentatively, D is TRBD2 (5 bases). Germline V gene data show CDR1 as KGHDR and CDR2 as SFDVKD. The CDR3 has 15 residues. The germline V and J ends were trimmed by 5 bases and 2 bases, with 12 bases remaining between them. CDR3: CATSVELGPYNEQFF. CDR3 coding DNA: TGTGCCACCAGTGTGGAACTAGGACCCTACAATGAGCAGTTCTTC.

The CDR3 DNA follows: TGTGCCAGCAGGCTAAACAGGGGTCTGGAAGCTTTCTTT. It yields the protein CASRLNRGLEAFF. The chain joins TRBV13 to TRBJ1-1, with 7 bases lining up with TRBD1. Germline values: CDR1 PRHDT, CDR2 FYEKMQ (reference sequence). This CDR3 is built from 13 residues. Trimming removed 6 bases from V and 8 bases from J; junction bases left unmatched: 9.

The V gene is TRBV7-2, the J gene TRBJ2-7; D may match TRBD1 or TRBD2 (5 bases each). Germline loops: CDR1 SGHTA, CDR2 FQGNSA. V lost 1 base and J 4 bases, leaving 11 bases between the germline ends. The CDR3 loop spans 14 amino acids. The CDR3 region has the DNA TGTGCCAGCAGCTTAGATTGGGGGTCGTACGAGCAGTACTTC. Amino acid sequence: CASSLDWGSYEQYF.

The CDR3 DNA sequence: TGCGCCAGCAGCTCGCACCAGGGGCGTGAGCAGTTCTTC. This sequence encodes CASSSHQGREQFF. The J gene is TRBJ2-1, the V gene TRBV5-1; D possibly corresponds to TRBD1 (6 bases). V was clipped by 3 bases and J by 9 bases, with 13 bases between them. The CDR3 is made up of 13 amino acids. In germline, CDR1 is SGHRS, CDR2 YFSETQ.

Turning to this clonotype: A junction boundary mismatches the germline segment, possibly from a read error. The chain couples TRBV3-1 to TRBJ1-5; the match to TRBD1 covers 9 bases. CDR1 is LGHDT, CDR2 YNNKEL, per germline (reference sequence). CDR3 length equals 15 residues. CDR3 region: CASSQQGQGNQPKHF. The CDR3 DNA reads TGTGCCAGCAGCCAACAGGGACAGGGCAATCAGCCCAAGCATTTT.

V gene TRBV7-9 combines with J gene TRBJ1-5; tentatively, D is TRBD1 (5 bases). Trimming left V 5 bases short and J 14 bases short, with 19 bases between. From germline, CDR1 is SEHNR and CDR2 FQNEAQ (reference sequence). The CDR3 is 13 amino acids. The CDR3 is CASSTDEGLKEHF. CDR3 DNA sequence: TGTGCCAGCAGCACAGATGAGGGGTTAAAAGAGCATTTT.

The chain recombines TRBV29-1 with TRBJ2-3, with D unresolved. Germline V gene data show CDR1 as SQVTM and CDR2 as ANQGSEA. This CDR3 contains 14 residues. V lost 0 bases and J 0 bases, leaving 7 bases between the germline ends. The CDR3 is CSVEDRSSTDTQYF. In DNA form, the CDR3 reads TGCAGCGTTGAAGATCGTTCTAGCACAGATACGCAGTATTTT.

This clonotype was observed a few times. The chain carries TRBV6-2 or TRBV6-3 and TRBJ2-1, with 11 bases that match TRBD2. V trimming: 1 base; J trimming: 0 bases; junction bases outside the gene matches: 20. The V gene's germline CDR1 is MNHEY and CDR2 SVGEGT. There are 23 residues in the CDR3. The CDR3 here is CASSYFSGITSGRNKSSYNEQFF. CDR3 sequence (DNA): TGTGCCAGCAGTTACTTTTCCGGTATTACTAGCGGGAGAAACAAGTCCTCCTACAATGAGCAGTTCTTC.

As for this clonotype: A read error may account for a junction end that differs from germline. The rearrangement uses TRBV6-2 or TRBV6-3 and TRBJ1-2; D gene uncertain. There are 9 residues in the CDR3. Germline CDR1 and CDR2: MNHEY and SVGEGT. The CDR3 DNA follows: TGTGCCAGCAGTTACCTCCCCGTTTTC. It is translated as CASSYLPVF.

V is TRBV18 and J is TRBJ2-7; 9 positions agree with TRBD1. V lost 3 bases, J lost 9 bases, and 12 bases stayed unmatched. CDR1 and CDR2 (germline): KGHSH, LQKENI. The CDR3 contains 15 residues. The CDR3 DNA follows: TGTGCCAGCTCACCTAACCAGGGACAGGGATTAGGGCAGTACTTC. Its protein product is CASSPNQGQGLGQYF.

The V gene is TRBV20-1, the J gene TRBJ2-7, with a tentative D call TRBD1 (6 bases). The V gene lost 3 bases and the J gene lost 4 bases, with 13 bases spanning the gap. The CDR3 extends over 13 amino acids. CDR1 DFQATT and CDR2 SNEGSKA come from the germline V gene (reference sequence). The CDR3 DNA sequence: TGCAGTGCTAGGGACAGTGAGAGGTACGAGCAGTACTTC. This encodes CSARDSERYEQYF.